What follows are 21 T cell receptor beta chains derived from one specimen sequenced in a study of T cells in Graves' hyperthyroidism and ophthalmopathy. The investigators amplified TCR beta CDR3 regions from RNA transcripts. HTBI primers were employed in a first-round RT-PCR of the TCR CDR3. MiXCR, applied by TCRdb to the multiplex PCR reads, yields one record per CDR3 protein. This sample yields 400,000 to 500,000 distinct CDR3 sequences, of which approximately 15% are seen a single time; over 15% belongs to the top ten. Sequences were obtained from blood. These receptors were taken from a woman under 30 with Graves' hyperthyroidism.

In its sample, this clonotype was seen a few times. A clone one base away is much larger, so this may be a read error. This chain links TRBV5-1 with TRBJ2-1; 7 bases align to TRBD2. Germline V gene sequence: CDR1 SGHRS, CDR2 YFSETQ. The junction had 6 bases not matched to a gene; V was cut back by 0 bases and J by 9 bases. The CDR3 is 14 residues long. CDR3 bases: TGCGCCAGCAGCTTGGTTCCGGCGGGGGTTGAGCAGTTCTTC. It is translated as CASSLVPAGVEQFF.

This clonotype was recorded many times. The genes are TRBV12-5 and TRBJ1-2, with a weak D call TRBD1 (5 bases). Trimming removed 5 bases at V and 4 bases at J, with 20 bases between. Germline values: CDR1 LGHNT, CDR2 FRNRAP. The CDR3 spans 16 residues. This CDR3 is CASGAPSGRTIYGYTF. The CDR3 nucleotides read TGTGCTAGTGGTGCCCCCTCCGGACGGACAATCTATGGCTACACCTTC. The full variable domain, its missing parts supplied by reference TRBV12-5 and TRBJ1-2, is DARVTQTPRHKVTEMGQEVTMRCQPILGHNTVFWYRQTMMQGLELLAYFRNRAPLDDSGMPKDRFSAEMPDATLATLKIQPSEPRDSAVYFCASGAPSGRTIYGYTFGSGTRLTVV.

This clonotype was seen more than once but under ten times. CDR3 coding DNA: TGCGCCAGCAGCTCTCAGGAGACTGAAGCTTTCTTT. Translated: CASSSQETEAFF. The chain joins TRBV4-1 to TRBJ1-1; no definite D call. Trimming took 5 bases from V and 5 from J, leaving 9 bases between them. Per the germline V gene, CDR1 is MGHRA and CDR2 is YSYEKL. CDR3 length equals 12 residues.

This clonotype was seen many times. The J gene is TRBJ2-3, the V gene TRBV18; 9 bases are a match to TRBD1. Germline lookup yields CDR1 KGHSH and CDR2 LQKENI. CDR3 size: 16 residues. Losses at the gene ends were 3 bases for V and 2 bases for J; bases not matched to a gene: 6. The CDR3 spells CASSPGTGPNTDTQYF. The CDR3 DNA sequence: TGTGCCAGCTCACCGGGGACAGGGCCTAACACAGATACGCAGTATTTT.

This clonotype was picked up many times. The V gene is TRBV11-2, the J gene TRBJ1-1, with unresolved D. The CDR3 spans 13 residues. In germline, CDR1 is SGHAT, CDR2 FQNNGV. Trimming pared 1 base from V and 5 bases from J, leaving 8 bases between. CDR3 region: CASSLGGMTEAFF. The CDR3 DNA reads TGTGCCAGCAGCTTAGGAGGGATGACTGAAGCTTTCTTT.

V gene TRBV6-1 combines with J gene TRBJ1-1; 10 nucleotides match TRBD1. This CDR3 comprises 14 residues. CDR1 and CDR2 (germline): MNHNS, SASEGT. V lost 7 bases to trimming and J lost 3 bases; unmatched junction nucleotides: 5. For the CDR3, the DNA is TGTGCCAGCACCTCAGGACAGGGGGACACTGAAGCTTTCTTT. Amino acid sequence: CASTSGQGDTEAFF.

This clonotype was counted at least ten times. CDR3 nucleotides: TGTGCCAGCAGTGATGGGACAGGGGAATCAGAGACCCAGTACTTC. The encoded protein is CASSDGTGESETQYF. This rearrangement joins TRBV6-4 to TRBJ2-5; 10 positions match TRBD1. V lost 3 bases, J lost 4 bases, and 5 bases stayed unmatched. The V gene's germline CDR1 is MRHNA and CDR2 SNTAGT. This CDR3 is 15 amino acids long.

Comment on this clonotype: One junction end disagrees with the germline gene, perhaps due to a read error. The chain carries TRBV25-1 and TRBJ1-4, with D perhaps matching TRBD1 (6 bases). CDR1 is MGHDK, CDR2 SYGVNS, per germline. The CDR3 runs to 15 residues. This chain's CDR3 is CGSSEWGHLDEKLFF. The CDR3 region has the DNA TGTGGCAGCAGTGAATGGGGGCACCTTGATGAAAAACTGTTTTTT.

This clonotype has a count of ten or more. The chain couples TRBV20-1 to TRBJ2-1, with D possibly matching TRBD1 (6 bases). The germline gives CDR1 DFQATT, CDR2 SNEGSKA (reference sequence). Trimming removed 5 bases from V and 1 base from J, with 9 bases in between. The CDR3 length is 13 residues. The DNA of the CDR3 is TGCAGTGCTGAACAGGGTTCCTACAATGAGCAGTTCTTC. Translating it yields CSAEQGSYNEQFF.

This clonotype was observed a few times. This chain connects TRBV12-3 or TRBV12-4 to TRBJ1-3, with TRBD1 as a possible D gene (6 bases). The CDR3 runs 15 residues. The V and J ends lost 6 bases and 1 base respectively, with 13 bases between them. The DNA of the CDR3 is TGTGCCAGCAGCCCTACAGGGTCGTCTGGAAACACCATATATTTT. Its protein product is CASSPTGSSGNTIYF.

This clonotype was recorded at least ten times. The CDR3 region is CASSPYLSVTYNEQFF. The CDR3 DNA reads TGTGCCAGCTCACCCTATCTGAGCGTTACCTACAATGAGCAGTTCTTC. The chain has TRBV18 and TRBJ2-1; D not resolved. The CDR3 runs 16 residues. The V end lost 3 bases, the J end lost 2 bases, and 14 bases lay between the germline ends. The germline V gene encodes CDR1 KGHSH and CDR2 LQKENI.

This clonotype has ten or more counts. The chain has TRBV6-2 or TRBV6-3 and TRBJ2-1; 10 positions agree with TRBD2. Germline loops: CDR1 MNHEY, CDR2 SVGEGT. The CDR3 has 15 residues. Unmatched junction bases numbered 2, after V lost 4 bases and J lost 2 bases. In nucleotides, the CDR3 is TGTGCCAGCAGTTTAGGGACTAGCGCCTACAATGAGCAGTTCTTC. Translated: CASSLGTSAYNEQFF.

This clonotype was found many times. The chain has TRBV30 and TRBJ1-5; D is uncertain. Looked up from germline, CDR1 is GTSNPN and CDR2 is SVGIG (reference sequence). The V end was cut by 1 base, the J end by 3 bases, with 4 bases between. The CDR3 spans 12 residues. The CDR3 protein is CAWSGPNQPQHF. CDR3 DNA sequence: TGTGCCTGGAGTGGGCCCAATCAGCCCCAGCATTTT.

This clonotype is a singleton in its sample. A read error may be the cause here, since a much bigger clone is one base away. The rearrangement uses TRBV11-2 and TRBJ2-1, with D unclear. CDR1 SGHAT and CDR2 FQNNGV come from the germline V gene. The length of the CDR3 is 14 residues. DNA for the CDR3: TGTTCCAGCAGCTTAGTTTCGGTTTCTACTGAGCAGTTCTTC. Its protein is CSSSLVSVSTEQFF. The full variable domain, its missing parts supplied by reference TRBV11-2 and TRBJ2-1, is EAGVAQSPRYKIIEKRQSVAFWCNPISGHATLYWYQQILGQGPKLLIQFQNNGVVDDSQLPKDRFSAERLKGVDSTLKIQPAKLEDSAVYLCSSSLVSVSTEQFFGPGTRLTVL.

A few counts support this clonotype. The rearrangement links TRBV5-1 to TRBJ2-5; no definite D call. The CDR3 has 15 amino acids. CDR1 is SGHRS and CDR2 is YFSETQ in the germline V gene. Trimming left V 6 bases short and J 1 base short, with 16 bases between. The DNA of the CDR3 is TGCGCCAGCACCGGCAATGGGCAGATCCAAGAGACCCAGTACTTC. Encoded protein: CASTGNGQIQETQYF.

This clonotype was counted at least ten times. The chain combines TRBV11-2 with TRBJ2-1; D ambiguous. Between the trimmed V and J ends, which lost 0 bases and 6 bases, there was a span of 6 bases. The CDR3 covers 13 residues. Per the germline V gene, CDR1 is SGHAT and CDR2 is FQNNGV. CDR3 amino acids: CASSLDLGNEQFF. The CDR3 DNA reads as TGTGCCAGCAGCTTAGACCTCGGCAATGAGCAGTTCTTC.

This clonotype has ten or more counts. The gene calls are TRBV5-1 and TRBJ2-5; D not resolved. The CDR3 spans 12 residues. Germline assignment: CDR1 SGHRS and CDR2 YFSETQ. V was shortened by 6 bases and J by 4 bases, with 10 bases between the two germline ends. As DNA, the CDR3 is TGCGCCAGCAAGGACGTTGGAGAGACCCAGTACTTC. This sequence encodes CASKDVGETQYF.

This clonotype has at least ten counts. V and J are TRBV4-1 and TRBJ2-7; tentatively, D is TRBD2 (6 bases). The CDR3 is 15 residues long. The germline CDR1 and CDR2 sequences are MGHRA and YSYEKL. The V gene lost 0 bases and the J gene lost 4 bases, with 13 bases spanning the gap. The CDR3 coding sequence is TGCGCCAGCAGCCAAGATCCGACTAGTCCGTACGAGCAGTACTTC. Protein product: CASSQDPTSPYEQYF.

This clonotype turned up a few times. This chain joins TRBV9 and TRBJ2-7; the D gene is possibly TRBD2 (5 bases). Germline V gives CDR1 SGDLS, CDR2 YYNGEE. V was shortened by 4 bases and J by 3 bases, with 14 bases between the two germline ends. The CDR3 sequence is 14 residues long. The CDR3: CASSPEGQDYEQYF. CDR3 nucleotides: TGTGCCAGCAGCCCCGAGGGCCAAGACTACGAGCAGTACTTC.

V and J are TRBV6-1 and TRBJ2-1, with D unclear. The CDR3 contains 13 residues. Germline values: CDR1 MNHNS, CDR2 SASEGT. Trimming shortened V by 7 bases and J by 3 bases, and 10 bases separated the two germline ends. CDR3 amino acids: CASITVGYNEQFF. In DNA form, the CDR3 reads TGTGCCAGCATCACGGTAGGCTACAATGAGCAGTTCTTC.

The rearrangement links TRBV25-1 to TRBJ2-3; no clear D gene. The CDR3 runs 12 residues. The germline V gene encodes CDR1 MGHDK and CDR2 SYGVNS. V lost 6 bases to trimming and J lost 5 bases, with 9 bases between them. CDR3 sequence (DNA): TGTGCCAGCAGCGTTCTTGGAGATACGCAGTATTTT. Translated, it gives CASSVLGDTQYF.